This T cell receptor (beta chain) was found in a study of identical twins. TCRdb reanalysed the 5' RACE reads using MiXCR and keeps one entry per CDR3 protein. The sample has 400,000 to 600,000 distinct CDR3 sequences, 20% to 25% seen once. Notes on the study in general: The study based its conclusions on cross-sectional statistical analysis and did not follow the same donors.

A few counts support this clonotype. What it binds is not known. V gave up 5 bases and J gave up 5 bases; unmatched junction bases: 8. Germline CDR1 reads LNHDA; CDR2 reads SQIVND (reference sequence). This CDR3 spans 17 amino acids. These data were likewise used in another study, on yellow fever vaccine responses in identical twins.

Sequencing was performed on CD4+ T cells sorted from blood. This sequence joins TRBV19 and TRBJ2-2; 13 positions agree with TRBD2. This TCR came from a woman aged 18-29 years in good health. The CDR3 DNA reads TGTGCCAGTAGTCCAAAACTAGCGGGAGGGCCGACCGGGGAGCTGTTTTTT. Translated, it gives CASSPKLAGGPTGELFF.